This TCR beta chain derives from a study of cytomegalovirus exposure and HLA in healthy donors. The germline CDR1 and CDR2 sequences are MNHNY and SVGAGI (reference sequence). The CDR3 sequence is 14 residues long. After removal of 10 bases from V and 7 bases from J, the junction contained 13 bases not matched to a gene. In the PCR, 60 Vbeta and 13 Jbeta primers were used. The table came from immunoSEQ multiplex PCR; TCRdb's copy has only in-frame clones and leaves some out. The sample has about 130,000 clones, more than 65% seen once. This clonotype was obtained from a male donor in good health and CMV-seropositive. The specimen sequenced was PBMCs. The V call is TRBV6-6, the J call TRBJ1-2, with TRBD1 matching 9 bases. The CDR3, as DNA: TGTGCCACCGGAAGGGGACAGGGTTTGGGTGGCTACACCTTC. It translates to CATGRGQGLGGYTF.